This T cell receptor beta chain is from a study of blood T cell repertoires in COVID-19. Study at large: Sites in the United States, Italy and Spain provided acute and convalescent COVID-19 samples. From T cells, B-cell-depleted T cells, or PBMCs came the material, which was cDNA or gDNA.

Original processing notes: Amplification of reference gene primers was used by the study to estimate nucleated cell counts. Generated by immunoSEQ multiplex PCR, the TCRdb table keeps only in-frame clones and is missing some. V, J and clone size are those of that table, while D and trimming were read from the DNA. The table has some 180,000 clones, around 80% seen once. The CDR3 runs 16 residues. Between the trimmed V and J ends, which lost 2 bases and 2 bases, there was a span of 10 bases. Germline V gives CDR1 MNHEY, CDR2 SVGAGI. What was sequenced was peripheral blood. This sequence was found in a woman of 80 years or more with active or convalescent COVID-19. The chain recombines TRBV6-5 with TRBJ2-6; a weak D match, TRBD1 (6 bases). This chain's CDR3 is CASSYPGVAGANVLTF. CDR3 sequence (DNA): TGTGCCAGCAGTTACCCAGGGGTGGCTGGGGCCAACGTCCTGACTTTC.